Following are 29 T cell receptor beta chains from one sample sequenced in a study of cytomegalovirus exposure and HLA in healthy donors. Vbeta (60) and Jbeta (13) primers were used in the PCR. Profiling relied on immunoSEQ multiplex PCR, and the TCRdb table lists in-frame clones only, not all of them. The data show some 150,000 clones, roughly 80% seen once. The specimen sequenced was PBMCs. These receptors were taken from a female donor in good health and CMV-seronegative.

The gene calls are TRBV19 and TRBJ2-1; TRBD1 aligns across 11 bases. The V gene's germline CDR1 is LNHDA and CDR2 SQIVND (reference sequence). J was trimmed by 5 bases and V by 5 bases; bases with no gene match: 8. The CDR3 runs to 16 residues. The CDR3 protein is CASSPEDRGLNNEQFF. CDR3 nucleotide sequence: TGTGCCAGTAGTCCCGAGGACAGGGGGCTGAACAATGAGCAGTTCTTC.

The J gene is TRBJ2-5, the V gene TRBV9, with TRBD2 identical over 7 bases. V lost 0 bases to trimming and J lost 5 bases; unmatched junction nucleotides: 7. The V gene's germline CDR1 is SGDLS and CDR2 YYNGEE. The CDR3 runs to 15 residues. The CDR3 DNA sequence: TGTGCCAGCAGCGTAGCTGGCGGACTAGTGGAGACCCAGTACTTC. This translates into CASSVAGGLVETQYF.

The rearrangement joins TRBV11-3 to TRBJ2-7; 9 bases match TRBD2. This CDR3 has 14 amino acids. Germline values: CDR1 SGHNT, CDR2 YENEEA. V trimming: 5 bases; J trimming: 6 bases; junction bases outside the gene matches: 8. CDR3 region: CASSLLGLASEQYF. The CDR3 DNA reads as TGTGCCAGCAGCCTCCTGGGACTAGCCTCCGAGCAGTACTTC.

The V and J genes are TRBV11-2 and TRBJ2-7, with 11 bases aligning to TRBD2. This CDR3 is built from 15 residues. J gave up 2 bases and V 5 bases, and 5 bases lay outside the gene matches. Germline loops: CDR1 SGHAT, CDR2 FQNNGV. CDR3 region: CASSLRLAGTYEQYF. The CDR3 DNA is TGTGCCAGCAGCCTCAGACTAGCGGGAACCTACGAGCAGTACTTC.

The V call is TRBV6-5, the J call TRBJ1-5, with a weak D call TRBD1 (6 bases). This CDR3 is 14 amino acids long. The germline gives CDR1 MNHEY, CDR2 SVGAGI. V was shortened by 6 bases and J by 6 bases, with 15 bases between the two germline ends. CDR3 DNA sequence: TGTGCCAGCAGACTACAGGGTCGAGGTCAGCCCCAGCATTTT. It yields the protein CASRLQGRGQPQHF.

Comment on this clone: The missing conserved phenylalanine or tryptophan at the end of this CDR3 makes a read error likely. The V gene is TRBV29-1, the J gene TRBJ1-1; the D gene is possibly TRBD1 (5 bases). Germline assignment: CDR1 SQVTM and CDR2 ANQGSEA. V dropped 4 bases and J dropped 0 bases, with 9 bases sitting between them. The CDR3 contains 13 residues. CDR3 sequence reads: CSVAGLMNTEAFV. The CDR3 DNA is TGCAGCGTTGCAGGGCTCATGAACACTGAAGCTTTCGTT.

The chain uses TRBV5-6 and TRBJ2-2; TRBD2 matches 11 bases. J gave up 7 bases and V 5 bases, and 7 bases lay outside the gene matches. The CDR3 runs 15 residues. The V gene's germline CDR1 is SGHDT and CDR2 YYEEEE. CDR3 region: CASSSLAGAVGELFF. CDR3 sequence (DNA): TGTGCCAGCAGTTCACTAGCGGGAGCCGTCGGGGAGCTGTTTTTT.

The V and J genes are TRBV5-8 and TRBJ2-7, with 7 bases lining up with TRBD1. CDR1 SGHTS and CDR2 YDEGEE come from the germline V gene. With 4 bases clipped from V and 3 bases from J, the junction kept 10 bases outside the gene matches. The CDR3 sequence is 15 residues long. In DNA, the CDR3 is TGTGCCAGCAGCCTCAACCCGACAGGGCGCTACGAGCAGTACTTC. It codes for CASSLNPTGRYEQYF.

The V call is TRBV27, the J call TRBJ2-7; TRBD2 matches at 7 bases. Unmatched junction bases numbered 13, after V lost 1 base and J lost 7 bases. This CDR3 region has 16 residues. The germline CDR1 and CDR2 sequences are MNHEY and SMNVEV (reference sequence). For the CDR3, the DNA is TGTGCCAGCAGTTTATTCCCCAAGCGGGACCGCTCGGAGCAGTACTTC. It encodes CASSLFPKRDRSEQYF.

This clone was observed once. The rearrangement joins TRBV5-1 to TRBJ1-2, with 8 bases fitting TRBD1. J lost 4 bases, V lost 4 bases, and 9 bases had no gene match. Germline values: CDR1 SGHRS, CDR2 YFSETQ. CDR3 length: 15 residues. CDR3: CASSPGQVISYGYTF. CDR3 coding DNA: TGCGCCAGCAGCCCGGGACAGGTCATAAGCTATGGCTACACCTTC.

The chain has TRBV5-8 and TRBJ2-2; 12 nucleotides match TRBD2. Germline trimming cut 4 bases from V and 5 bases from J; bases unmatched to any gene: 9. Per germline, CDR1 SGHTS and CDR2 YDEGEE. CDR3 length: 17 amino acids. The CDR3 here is CASSPSSGRAGTGELFF. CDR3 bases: TGTGCCAGCAGCCCTTCTAGCGGGAGGGCCGGGACCGGGGAGCTGTTTTTT.

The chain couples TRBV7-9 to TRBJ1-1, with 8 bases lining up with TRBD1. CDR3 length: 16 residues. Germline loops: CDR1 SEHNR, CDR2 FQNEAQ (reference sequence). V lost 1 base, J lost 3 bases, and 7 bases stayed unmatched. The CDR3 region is CASSLVSGGRDTEAFF. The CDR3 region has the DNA TGTGCCAGCAGCTTAGTTTCAGGGGGCCGCGACACTGAAGCTTTCTTT.

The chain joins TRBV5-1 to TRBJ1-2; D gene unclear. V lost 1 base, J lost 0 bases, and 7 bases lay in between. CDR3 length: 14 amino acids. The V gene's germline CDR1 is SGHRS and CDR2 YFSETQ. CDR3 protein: CASSLLQANYGYTF. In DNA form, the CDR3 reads TGCGCCAGCAGCTTGTTGCAGGCTAACTATGGCTACACCTTC. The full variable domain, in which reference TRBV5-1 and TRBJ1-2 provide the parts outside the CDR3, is KAGVTQTPRYLIKTRGQQVTLSCSPISGHRSVSWYQQTPGQGLQFLFEYFSETQRNKGNFPGRFSGRQFSNSRSEMNVSTLELGDSALYLCASSLLQANYGYTFGSGTRLTVV.

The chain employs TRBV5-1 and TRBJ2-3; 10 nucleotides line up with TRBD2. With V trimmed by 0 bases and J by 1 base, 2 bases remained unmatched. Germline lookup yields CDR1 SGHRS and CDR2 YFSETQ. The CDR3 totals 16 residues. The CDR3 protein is CASSLASGSGTDTQYF. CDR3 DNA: TGCGCCAGCAGCTTGGCTAGCGGGAGCGGCACAGATACGCAGTATTTT. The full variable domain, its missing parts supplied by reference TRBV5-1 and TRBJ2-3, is KAGVTQTPRYLIKTRGQQVTLSCSPISGHRSVSWYQQTPGQGLQFLFEYFSETQRNKGNFPGRFSGRQFSNSRSEMNVSTLELGDSALYLCASSLASGSGTDTQYFGPGTRLTVL.

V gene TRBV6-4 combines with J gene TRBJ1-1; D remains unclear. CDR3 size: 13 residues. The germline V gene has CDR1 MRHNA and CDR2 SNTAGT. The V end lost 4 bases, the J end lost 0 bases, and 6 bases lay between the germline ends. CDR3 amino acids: CASSAHMNTEAFF. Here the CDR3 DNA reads TGTGCCAGCAGTGCCCACATGAACACTGAAGCTTTCTTT.

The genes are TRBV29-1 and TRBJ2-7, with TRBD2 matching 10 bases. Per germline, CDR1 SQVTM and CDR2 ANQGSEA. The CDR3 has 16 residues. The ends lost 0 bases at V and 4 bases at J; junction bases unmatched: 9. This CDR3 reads CSVEDGSGRAVYEQYF. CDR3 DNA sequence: TGCAGCGTTGAAGACGGGAGCGGGAGGGCCGTGTACGAGCAGTACTTC.

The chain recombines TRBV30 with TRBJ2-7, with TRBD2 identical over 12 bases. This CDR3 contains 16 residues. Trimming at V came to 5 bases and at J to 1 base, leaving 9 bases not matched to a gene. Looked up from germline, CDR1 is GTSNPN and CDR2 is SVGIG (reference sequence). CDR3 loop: CAWEPGLAGSSYEQYF. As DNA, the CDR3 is TGTGCCTGGGAGCCGGGACTAGCGGGTTCATCCTACGAGCAGTACTTC.

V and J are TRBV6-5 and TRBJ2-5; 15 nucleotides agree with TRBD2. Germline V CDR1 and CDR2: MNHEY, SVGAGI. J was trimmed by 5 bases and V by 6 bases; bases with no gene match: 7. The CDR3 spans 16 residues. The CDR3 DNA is TGTGCCAGCAGCTACGGACTAGCGGGAGGGATGGAGACCCAGTACTTC. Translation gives CASSYGLAGGMETQYF.

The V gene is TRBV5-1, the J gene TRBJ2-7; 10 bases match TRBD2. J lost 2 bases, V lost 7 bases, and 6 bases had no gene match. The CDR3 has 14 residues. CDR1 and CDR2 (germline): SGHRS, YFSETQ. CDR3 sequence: CASVWTSGTYEQYF. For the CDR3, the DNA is TGCGCCAGCGTCTGGACTAGCGGTACCTACGAGCAGTACTTC.

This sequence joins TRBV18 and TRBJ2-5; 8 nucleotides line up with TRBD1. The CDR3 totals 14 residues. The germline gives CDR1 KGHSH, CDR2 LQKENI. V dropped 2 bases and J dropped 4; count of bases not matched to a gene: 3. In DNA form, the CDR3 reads TGTGCCAGCTCACCAATAGACAGGGGAGAGACCCAGTACTTC. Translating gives CASSPIDRGETQYF.

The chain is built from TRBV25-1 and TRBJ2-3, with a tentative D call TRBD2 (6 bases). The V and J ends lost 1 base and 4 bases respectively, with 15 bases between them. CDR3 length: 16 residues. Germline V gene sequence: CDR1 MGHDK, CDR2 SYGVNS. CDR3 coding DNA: TGTGCCAGCAGTGAATTGGAGGGAGGTAGGGCAGATACGCAGTATTTT. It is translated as CASSELEGGRADTQYF.

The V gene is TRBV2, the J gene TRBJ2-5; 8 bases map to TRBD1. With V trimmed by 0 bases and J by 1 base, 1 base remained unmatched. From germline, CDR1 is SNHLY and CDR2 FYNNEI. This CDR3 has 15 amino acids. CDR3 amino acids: CASSEAGTGQETQYF. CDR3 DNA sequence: TGTGCCAGCAGTGAAGCAGGGACAGGCCAAGAGACCCAGTACTTC.

CDR3 loop: CASSPSQMNTEAFF. CDR3 nucleotides: TGTGCCAGCAGCCCCTCGCAGATGAACACTGAAGCTTTCTTT. The V gene is TRBV9, the J gene TRBJ1-1; D remains ambiguous. The CDR3 length is 14 residues. Looked up from germline, CDR1 is SGDLS and CDR2 is YYNGEE. V lost 4 bases and J 0 bases, leaving 10 bases between the germline ends.

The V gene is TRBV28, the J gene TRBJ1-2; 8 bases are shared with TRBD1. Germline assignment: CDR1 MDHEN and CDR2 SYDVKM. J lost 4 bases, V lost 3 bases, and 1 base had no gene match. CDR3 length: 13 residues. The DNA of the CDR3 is TGTGCCAGCAGTTTCAGGGGGCTCTATGGCTACACCTTC. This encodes CASSFRGLYGYTF.

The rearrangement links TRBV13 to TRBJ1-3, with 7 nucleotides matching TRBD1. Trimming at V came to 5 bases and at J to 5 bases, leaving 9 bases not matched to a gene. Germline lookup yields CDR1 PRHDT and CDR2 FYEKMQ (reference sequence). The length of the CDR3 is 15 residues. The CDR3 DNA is TGTGCCAGCAGCGAGCCTGGGGACAGACGAAACACCATATATTTT. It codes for CASSEPGDRRNTIYF.

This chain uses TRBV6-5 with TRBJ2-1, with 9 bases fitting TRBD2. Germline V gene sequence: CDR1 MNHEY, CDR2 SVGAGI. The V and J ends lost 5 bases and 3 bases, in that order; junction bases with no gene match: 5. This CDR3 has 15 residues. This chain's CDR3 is CASSQISGGYNEQFF. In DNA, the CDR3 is TGTGCCAGCAGTCAGATTAGCGGGGGCTACAATGAGCAGTTCTTC.

The chain's CDR3 is CASSLDAKNTEAFF. The CDR3 DNA sequence: TGTGCCAGCAGCTTAGACGCGAAGAACACTGAAGCTTTCTTT. The chain uses TRBV7-9 and TRBJ1-1; no clear D. V was trimmed by 1 base and J by 1 base, leaving 7 bases between them. The CDR3 covers 14 residues. Germline V lookup: CDR1 SEHNR, CDR2 FQNEAQ (reference sequence).

The CDR3 nucleotides read TGTGCCAGCAGTGAGCTAGCGGGAGTGTACAATGAGCAGTTCTTC. Its translation is CASSELAGVYNEQFF. The chain joins TRBV2 to TRBJ2-1; the match to TRBD2 covers 10 bases. V lost 3 bases and J lost 4; bases outside the gene matches: 3. This CDR3 comprises 15 residues. CDR1 and CDR2 from the germline V gene are SNHLY and FYNNEI.

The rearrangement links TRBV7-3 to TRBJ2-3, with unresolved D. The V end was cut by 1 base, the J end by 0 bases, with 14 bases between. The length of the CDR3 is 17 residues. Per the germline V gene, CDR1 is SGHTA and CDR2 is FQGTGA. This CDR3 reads CASSLIRSGPSTDTQYF. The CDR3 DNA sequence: TGTGCCAGCAGCTTAATACGCAGTGGGCCAAGCACAGATACGCAGTATTTT.